This TCR beta chain was recovered during a study of cytomegalovirus exposure and HLA in healthy donors. Whole-study results and caveats: In a later analysis, DRB1 alleles had the most associated TCRs; HLA-C alleles the fewest.

PCR used 60 Vbeta primers and 13 Jbeta primers. Here immunoSEQ multiplex PCR was the method, and the copy in TCRdb shows in-frame clones only, minus some. The repertoire holds about 120,000 clones, about 9.4% seen once, with 6% to 7.5% in the top ten. Trimming stripped 3 bases from V and 9 bases from J, with 9 bases between. The CDR3 is made up of 12 amino acids. Germline CDR1 is MNHEY and CDR2 is SVGAGI. With respect to this clone: Its antigen is unknown.

The rearrangement uses TRBV6-5 and TRBJ2-1, with a possible D match to TRBD2 (6 bases). The receptor's source is a woman in her forties in good health and CMV-seropositive. Sequencing input: PBMCs. In DNA form, the CDR3 reads TGTGCCAGCAGTTATCGGAGGGGTGAGCAGTTCTTC. Protein sequence: CASSYRRGEQFF.